Listed below are T cell receptor beta chains from one sample, sequenced in a study of T cells in Graves' hyperthyroidism and ophthalmopathy. MiXCR, run by TCRdb on the multiplex PCR reads, gives a single entry per CDR3 protein. The table includes around 290,000 distinct CDR3 sequences, about 14% detected once. What was sequenced was blood. The receptors were gathered from a woman aged 30 to 39 with Graves' hyperthyroidism that later progressed to Graves' ophthalmopathy. CDR3s include the opening cysteine and the closing phenylalanine or tryptophan. Fields, in order: V gene, J gene, clone size, CDR3 protein. The size of a clone is reported for some rows only, either as once, few or many, or as a class for expanded clones.

>TRBV28|TRBJ1-2|-
CASTLGRWRGYTF
>TRBV7-8|TRBJ2-1|many
CASSFLGLANNEQFF
>TRBV7-9|TRBJ2-1|many
CASSSTWTSGSANEQFF
>TRBV5-1|TRBJ2-3|once
CASSLYSADTQYF
>TRBV11-1|TRBJ2-1|many
CASSLAPGGNSYNEQFF
>TRBV30|TRBJ1-5|many
CAWSGTNQPQHF
>TRBV6-1|TRBJ1-1|many
CASTLGVRGAFF
>TRBV6-6|TRBJ2-1|few
CASSYTPDVNEQFF
>TRBV6-1|TRBJ2-2|-
CASGLHRGTNTGELFF
>TRBV20-1|TRBJ2-2|-
CSARRVTSPGELFF
>TRBV20-1|TRBJ1-3|many
CSARGTADASGNTIYF
>TRBV27|TRBJ2-7|many
CASSVTGGFSYEQYF
>TRBV9|TRBJ2-3|-
CASSPYKGDTQYF
>TRBV20-1|TRBJ2-7|many
CSARRTVYEQYF
>TRBV5-4|TRBJ1-4|-
CASSLADNEKLFF
>TRBV19|TRBJ1-5|many
CASSIGGTRDLYSNQPQHF
>TRBV5-1|TRBJ2-5|many
CASSEPRGQETQYF
>TRBV20-1|TRBJ1-2|many
CSARVVQGLFYGYTF
>TRBV19|TRBJ2-2|-
CASSMESGRVGSGELFF
>TRBV5-1|TRBJ2-6|-
CASSLITGVSSGANVLTF
>TRBV6-1|TRBJ2-3|few
CASSWAPPSADTQYF
>TRBV11-1|TRBJ2-1|many
CASTIMSATEQFF
>TRBV12-3/TRBV12-4|TRBJ2-3|many
CASSLELAGGYTDTQYF
>TRBV6-2/TRBV6-3|TRBJ1-5|many
CATGTGNQPQHF
>TRBV5-8|TRBJ2-3|-
CASSLDTGTSHTQYF
>TRBV7-2|TRBJ2-5|-
CASSPSSGQVDGTQYF
>TRBV5-1|TRBJ1-6|-
CASSLVQGASPLHF
>TRBV4-1|TRBJ1-1|many
CASSQEKGAYTEAFF
>TRBV24-1|TRBJ2-3|many
CATSGTGITFPDTQYF